This entry lists 21 T cell receptor beta chains sequenced from one sample in a study of regulatory T cells in long-lasting Graves disease. Sequencing libraries for TCR beta were prepared with iRepertoire HTBI primers and Arm-PCR of CDR3 regions. Each CDR3 protein gets one entry after TCRdb re-called the multiplex PCR reads with MiXCR. The sample records roughly 500,000 distinct CDR3 sequences, more than 10% being singletons. Time point given: newly diagnosed GD, antithyroid drugs for less than 3 months. Generation of the TCR library employed RNA extracted from PBMCs. This sample also belongs to another study, concerning T cells in Graves' hyperthyroidism and ophthalmopathy.

This specimen was peripheral blood mononuclear cells (PBMCs), taken at new diagnosis, from a patient treated with antithyroid drugs. The receptors here all came from a woman aged 25 to 39 with Graves disease.

This clonotype was counted many times. V usage is TRBV20-1 and J usage is TRBJ2-7; no reliable D call. Germline values: CDR1 DFQATT, CDR2 SNEGSKA (reference sequence). The V and J ends lost 2 bases and 0 bases respectively, with 8 bases between them. The CDR3 has 13 residues. As DNA, the CDR3 is TGCAGTGCTAGACACCCCGTCTCCTACGAGCAGTACTTC. Its protein is CSARHPVSYEQYF.

This clonotype was counted ten times or more. J is TRBJ2-2 and V is TRBV18; the match to TRBD2 covers 12 bases. The V gene's germline CDR1 is KGHSH and CDR2 LQKENI. There are 17 residues in the CDR3. Losses at the gene ends were 3 bases for V and 5 bases for J; bases not matched to a gene: 7. The CDR3 sequence: CASSPWTSGISTGELFF. The DNA for the CDR3 is TGTGCCAGCTCACCCTGGACTAGCGGGATTTCTACCGGGGAGCTGTTTTTT.

This chain links TRBV28 with TRBJ1-3; tentatively, D is TRBD1 (5 bases). Germline assignment: CDR1 MDHEN and CDR2 SYDVKM. Trimming cost V 6 bases and J 0 bases, with 12 bases left between them. CDR3 size: 15 residues. As DNA, the CDR3 is TGTGCCAGCAGCCATGGGGGATACTCTGGAAACACCATATATTTT. Its translation is CASSHGGYSGNTIYF.

This chain joins TRBV5-6 and TRBJ2-4; D might be TRBD2 (5 bases). This CDR3 is 16 amino acids long. V shed 4 bases and J shed 9 bases, with 23 bases lying between them. Germline V lookup: CDR1 SGHDT, CDR2 YYEEEE. The CDR3 DNA follows: TGTGCCAGCAGCGATTTGGGGAGTACCCTTTCTGGCATTCAGTACTTC. It yields the protein CASSDLGSTLSGIQYF.

This clonotype was detected ten times or more. The chain recombines TRBV2 with TRBJ1-3; D remains ambiguous. CDR1 and CDR2 (germline): SNHLY, FYNNEI. Trimming took 3 bases from V and 0 from J, leaving 9 bases between them. This CDR3 is built from 15 residues. In DNA, the CDR3 is TGTGCCAGCAGTGAGCTGGGGAACTCTGGAAACACCATATATTTT. It specifies CASSELGNSGNTIYF.

V usage is TRBV10-3 and J usage is TRBJ2-7, with D perhaps matching TRBD2 (6 bases). Deletions cut 10 bases from V and 7 bases from J, with 26 bases between. CDR3 length: 15 amino acids. The germline V gene has CDR1 ENHRY and CDR2 SYGVKD. The CDR3 loop reads CASHSDGSAGWEQYF. Written as DNA, the CDR3 is TGTGCCAGCCACTCGGACGGGTCCGCGGGATGGGAGCAGTACTTC.

This clonotype occurred a few times. DNA of the CDR3: TGTGCCAGCAGTTTAGCGGGGACAGGGTTATTCTATGGCTACACCTTC. Translated: CASSLAGTGLFYGYTF. V and J are TRBV12-3 or TRBV12-4 and TRBJ1-2; 9 nucleotides align to TRBD1. V gave up 0 bases and J gave up 4 bases; unmatched junction bases: 6. This CDR3 region has 16 residues.

This clonotype was picked up many times. The chain combines TRBV11-2 with TRBJ2-4, with 8 positions matching TRBD1. Germline V CDR1 and CDR2: SGHAT, FQNNGV. V shed 5 bases and J 7 bases; nucleotides not matched to a gene: 7. The length of the CDR3 is 14 residues. The DNA of the CDR3 is TGTGCCAGCAGCCAGGACAGGGTCTTTAACATTCAGTACTTC. Translating it yields CASSQDRVFNIQYF.

This clonotype was seen repeatedly, ten times or more. The rearrangement uses TRBV2 and TRBJ1-6; TRBD1 matches at 7 bases. After removal of 6 bases from V and 7 bases from J, the junction contained 12 bases not matched to a gene. Germline V gene data show CDR1 as SNHLY and CDR2 as FYNNEI. This CDR3 has 16 residues. CDR3: CASSPQVGQSNSPLHF. The CDR3 nucleotides are TGTGCCAGCAGCCCACAAGTGGGACAGTCAAATTCACCCCTCCACTTT.

This clonotype occurred many times. J is TRBJ1-4 and V is TRBV11-2, with 9 nucleotides matching TRBD1. Germline CDR1 and CDR2: SGHAT and FQNNGV. This CDR3 is built from 18 residues. Trimming at V came to 1 base and at J to 0 bases, leaving 6 bases not matched to a gene. CDR3 loop: CASSLARQGEATNEKLFF. CDR3 nucleotides: TGTGCCAGCAGCTTAGCCCGACAGGGGGAAGCAACTAATGAAAAACTGTTTTTT.

In this sample, this clonotype turned up many times. The rearrangement joins TRBV2 to TRBJ2-3, with a possible D match to TRBD2 (5 bases). The CDR3 has 15 residues. The V end lost 2 bases, the J end lost 0 bases, and 9 bases lay between the germline ends. Germline loops: CDR1 SNHLY, CDR2 FYNNEI. CDR3 loop: CASSEYRDSTDTQYF. CDR3 in DNA: TGTGCCAGCAGTGAATATCGGGATAGCACAGATACGCAGTATTTT. Variable domain in full (rest from reference TRBV2 and TRBJ2-3): EPEVTQTPSHQVTQMGQEVILRCVPISNHLYFYWYRQILGQKVEFLVSFYNNEISEKSEIFDDQFSVERPDGSNFTLKIRSTKLEDSAMYFCASSEYRDSTDTQYFGPGTRLTVL.

The chain recombines TRBV7-2 with TRBJ2-3; D gene ambiguous. V was clipped by 1 base and J by 0 bases, with 5 bases between them. The germline CDR1 and CDR2 sequences are SGHTA and FQGNSA. The CDR3 loop spans 14 amino acids. The chain's CDR3 is CASSLVRSTDTQYF. DNA for the CDR3: TGTGCCAGCAGCTTAGTCCGAAGCACAGATACGCAGTATTTT.

This chain uses TRBV7-2 with TRBJ2-1; 10 bases agree with TRBD2. CDR1 and CDR2 from the germline V gene are SGHTA and FQGNSA. V lost 4 bases to trimming and J lost 2 bases; unmatched junction nucleotides: 5. The CDR3 covers 16 residues. In DNA form, the CDR3 reads TGTGCCAGCAGCTCCTCCCTAGCGGGAGCCTACAATGAGCAGTTCTTC. This sequence encodes CASSSSLAGAYNEQFF.

This clonotype was observed at least ten times. The chain has TRBV13 and TRBJ2-7; 7 bases align to TRBD2. Germline trimming cut 2 bases from V and 2 bases from J; bases unmatched to any gene: 6. Germline values: CDR1 PRHDT, CDR2 FYEKMQ (reference sequence). The CDR3 has 15 residues. The CDR3 spells CASSLSASGTYEQYF. Here the CDR3 DNA reads TGTGCCAGCAGCTTATCCGCTAGCGGAACCTACGAGCAGTACTTC.

The chain combines TRBV14 with TRBJ2-4; TRBD1 aligns across 7 bases. V shed 5 bases, J shed 0 bases, and the junction held 4 bases outside the gene matches. Looked up from germline, CDR1 is SGHDN and CDR2 is FVKESK. CDR3 length: 15 amino acids. The CDR3 spells CASSKGGRAKNIQYF. DNA of the CDR3: TGTGCCAGCAGCAAAGGGGGCAGAGCCAAAAACATTCAGTACTTC.

The V and J genes are TRBV28 and TRBJ2-2, with D maybe TRBD2 (6 bases). The CDR3 runs to 18 residues. V lost 10 bases and J lost 5, with 29 bases in between. Germline loops: CDR1 MDHEN, CDR2 SYDVKM. The CDR3 DNA sequence: TGTGCCACCCACGCCCCGGGGAGGAGGGCCAGCGGGACCGGGGAGCTGTTTTTT. Protein sequence: CATHAPGRRASGTGELFF.

The rearrangement joins TRBV4-1 to TRBJ1-2, with a possible D match to TRBD1 (5 bases). CDR1 MGHRA and CDR2 YSYEKL come from the germline V gene. The CDR3 extends over 14 amino acids. V lost 0 bases and J 5 bases, leaving 10 bases between the germline ends. In DNA form, the CDR3 reads TGCGCCAGCAGCCAAGATCCAGGGAGTTATGGCTACACCTTC. Its protein product is CASSQDPGSYGYTF.

This clonotype was seen repeatedly, ten times or more. The chain carries TRBV6-1 and TRBJ1-6, with D tentatively TRBD1 (5 bases). Germline CDR1 is MNHNS and CDR2 is SASEGT. V gave up 4 bases and J gave up 3 bases, with 7 bases separating them. The CDR3 length is 14 residues. CDR3 residues: CASSVDNYNSPLHF. In nucleotides, the CDR3 is TGTGCCAGCAGTGTGGACAACTATAATTCACCCCTCCACTTT.

This clonotype was observed at least ten times. The chain links TRBV20-1 to TRBJ1-3; D is ambiguous. The CDR3 sequence is 15 residues long. From germline, CDR1 is DFQATT and CDR2 SNEGSKA (reference sequence). V lost 0 bases to trimming and J lost 1 base, with 10 bases between them. CDR3 bases: TGCAGTGCTAGAGACCCCACAATTTCTGGAAACACCATATATTTT. It codes for CSARDPTISGNTIYF.

This clonotype was recorded a few times. The CDR3 is CASSLVAGSNQPQHF. CDR3 nucleotide sequence: TGTGCCAGCAGCTTAGTTGCAGGGTCTAATCAGCCCCAGCATTTT. The chain uses TRBV7-2 and TRBJ1-5; possibly TRBD1 for D (5 bases). The V and J ends lost 1 base and 4 bases respectively, with 11 bases between them. Per the germline V gene, CDR1 is SGHTA and CDR2 is FQGNSA. The CDR3 runs 15 residues.

The chain uses TRBV29-1 and TRBJ2-2; TRBD2 matches at 7 bases. The germline V gene has CDR1 SQVTM and CDR2 ANQGSEA. V lost 8 bases and J lost 0; bases outside the gene matches: 15. The CDR3 consists of 17 residues. This CDR3 is CSIGGVVEGSNTGELFF. The CDR3 DNA reads TGCAGCATTGGGGGGGTTGTCGAGGGGTCGAACACCGGGGAGCTGTTTTTT.